The rows below give T cell receptor beta chains drawn from one sample of a study of blood T cells in healthy people across ages. TCRdb reprocessed the 5' RACE reads with MiXCR, giving one entry per CDR3 protein. The data contain hundreds of thousands of distinct CDR3 sequences, around 43% of them singletons. Input material: blood. These receptors were taken from a man in his fifties or sixties in good health. Each CDR3 is given with its conserved first and last residue. The D gene is left open where the match is weak. Rows give clone size only sometimes, using once, few, many, or a class for an expanded clone.

j_call,v_call,d_call,clone_size,cdr3_nt,cdr3_aa
TRBJ2-3,TRBV29-1,.,.,TGCAGCGCCGAGGGTATCTACCGCACAGATACGCAGTATTTT,CSAEGIYRTDTQYF
TRBJ2-1,TRBV6-5,.,.,TGTGCCAGCAGTTACGATGAAGGAAATGAGCAGTTCTTC,CASSYDEGNEQFF
TRBJ1-2,TRBV12-3/TRBV12-4,.,.,TGTGCCAGCAGTTCCGGAAGTGCGGGCTACACCTTC,CASSSGSAGYTF
TRBJ1-2,TRBV3-1,.,once,TGTGCCAGCAGCCAGGATGACAAACCGAACTATGGCTACACCTTC,CASSQDDKPNYGYTF
TRBJ1-1,TRBV3-1,.,.,TGTGCCAGCAGCCCGTCTTTACTGGGAGGGAACACTGAAGCTTTCTTT,CASSPSLLGGNTEAFF
TRBJ2-1,TRBV12-3/TRBV12-4,.,.,TGTGCCAGCAGTTGGACAGAAAATGAGCAGTTCTTC,CASSWTENEQFF
TRBJ2-1,TRBV15,.,.,TGTGCCACCAGCAGAGAAGGCAGCTCCTACAATGAGCAGTTCTTC,CATSREGSSYNEQFF
TRBJ2-5,TRBV6-2/TRBV6-3,.,.,TGTGCCAGCAGAGACGGGACCCTTGGAGGAAAGACCCAGTACTTC,CASRDGTLGGKTQYF
TRBJ1-2,TRBV9,.,.,TGTGCCAGCAGCGAGCGGGACGGGACCATCTATGGCTACACCTTC,CASSERDGTIYGYTF
TRBJ2-1,TRBV20-1,.,few,TGCAGTGCTTGGGCCGTTGGTGAGCAGTTCTTC,CSAWAVGEQFF
TRBJ2-5,TRBV10-3,.,.,TGTGCCATCAGTCAGGGTGGGGGCCAAGAGACCCAGTACTTC,CAISQGGGQETQYF
TRBJ2-7,TRBV28,.,few,TGTGCCAGTAGGGATAGATACGAGCAGTACTTC,CASRDRYEQYF
TRBJ2-2,TRBV18,TRBD1,.,TGTGCCAGCTCACCACGTCTCGGGACAGGGGGCACCGGGGAGCTGTTTTTT,CASSPRLGTGGTGELFF
TRBJ1-4,TRBV2,TRBD1,few,TGTGCCAGCACCGGGACAGGCGAAAAACTGTTTTTT,CASTGTGEKLFF
TRBJ2-7,TRBV3-1,.,few,TGTGCCAGCAGCCAAGACCTCGGCGAGCAGTACTTC,CASSQDLGEQYF
TRBJ2-7,TRBV11-2,.,few,TGTGCCAGCAGCTCACCCTACAGGTACGAGCAGTACTTC,CASSSPYRYEQYF
TRBJ2-7,TRBV12-3/TRBV12-4,TRBD2,.,TGTGCCAGCCGACGAGATTTCCGGACTAGCGGCCCTACCAACCCCTACAATGAGCAGTACTTC,CASRRDFRTSGPTNPYNEQYF
TRBJ2-4,TRBV2,.,.,TGTGCCAGCAGTGAACCGGGGATGGAGACCATTCAGTACTTC,CASSEPGMETIQYF
TRBJ2-7,TRBV7-9,TRBD1,many,TGCGCCAGCAGCCGAGGACAGGGAGCCTACGAGCAGTACTTC,CASSRGQGAYEQYF
TRBJ2-3,TRBV29-1,.,few,TGCAGCGTGGCGCCTCGGGAGACTAACCCTTCGGAGTATTTT,CSVAPRETNPSEYF
TRBJ2-3,TRBV20-1,.,.,TGCAGTGCTCGGCTAGAGGAGAGCACAGATACGCAGTATTTT,CSARLEESTDTQYF
TRBJ1-5,TRBV27,TRBD1,few,TGTGCCAGCAGTTCCACAGGGGCGAATCAGCCCCAGCATTTT,CASSSTGANQPQHF
TRBJ2-3,TRBV10-1,.,.,TGCGCCAGCCTCCCCCTCCCAGGAGGAATCACAGATACGCAGTATTTT,CASLPLPGGITDTQYF
TRBJ1-1,TRBV21-1,.,.,TGTGCCAGCAGCAAAACCCCTGGTCGTAAAGGTGAAGCTTTCTTT,CASSKTPGRKGEAFF
TRBJ2-1,TRBV24-1,TRBD1,.,TGTGCCACCAGTGACGTGACAGGGGCCTCCTACAATGAGCAGTTCTTC,CATSDVTGASYNEQFF
TRBJ1-6,TRBV28,TRBD1,.,TGTGCCAGCATGGGTGGGACAGCGAATTCACCCCTCCACTTT,CASMGGTANSPLHF
TRBJ2-2,TRBV6-2/TRBV6-3,TRBD1,.,TGTGCCAGCAGCTATCCCGTCTACAGGGGGCTAACCGGGGAGCTGTTTTTT,CASSYPVYRGLTGELFF
TRBJ1-2,TRBV6-1,TRBD1,few,TGTGCCAGCACGCACTTCCCCGACAGGGGCGTAAATGTGTATGGCTACACCTTC,CASTHFPDRGVNVYGYTF
TRBJ2-1,TRBV20-1,TRBD2,few,TGCAGTGCTAGAGCGGGACTAGCGGGGTTCAATGAGCAGTTCTTC,CSARAGLAGFNEQFF
TRBJ2-5,TRBV5-1,TRBD2,few,TGCGCCAGCAGCTTCGGACTAGCGGGGACTGAAGGAGAGACCCAGTACTTC,CASSFGLAGTEGETQYF
TRBJ2-7,TRBV6-1,TRBD2,.,TGTGCCAGCAGGGGCCGGGGGGGTTCCTACGAGCAGTACTTC,CASRGRGGSYEQYF
TRBJ1-2,TRBV20-1,.,few,TGCAGTGCCGCCGACAGGACCGGCTATGGCTACACCTTC,CSAADRTGYGYTF
TRBJ2-5,TRBV6-5,.,few,TGTGCCAGCAGTTACTCGATCGAGTCGACCCAGTACTTC,CASSYSIESTQYF
TRBJ1-1,TRBV5-1,.,.,TGCGCCAGCAGCTTTGGGGGGTTTCGGTCGGACACTGAAGCTTTCTTT,CASSFGGFRSDTEAFF
TRBJ2-7,TRBV30,.,few,TGTGCCTGGAGTGGGGGGTCGCCCTACGAGCAGTACTTC,CAWSGGSPYEQYF